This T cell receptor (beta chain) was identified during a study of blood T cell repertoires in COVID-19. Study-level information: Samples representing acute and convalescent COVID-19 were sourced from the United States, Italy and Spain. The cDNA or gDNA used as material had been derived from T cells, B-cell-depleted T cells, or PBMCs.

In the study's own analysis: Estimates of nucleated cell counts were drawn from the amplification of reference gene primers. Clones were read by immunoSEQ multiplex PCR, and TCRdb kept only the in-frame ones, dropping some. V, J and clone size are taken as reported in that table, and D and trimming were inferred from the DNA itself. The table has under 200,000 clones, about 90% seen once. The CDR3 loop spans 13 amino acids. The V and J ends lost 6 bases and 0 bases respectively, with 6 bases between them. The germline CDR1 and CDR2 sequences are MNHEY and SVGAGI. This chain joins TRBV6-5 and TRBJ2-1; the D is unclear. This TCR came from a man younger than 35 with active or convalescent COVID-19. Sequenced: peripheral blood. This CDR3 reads CASSRSSYNEQFF. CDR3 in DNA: TGTGCCAGCAGCCGTAGCTCCTACAATGAGCAGTTCTTC.